This T cell receptor (beta chain) was recorded in a study of blood T cells in healthy people across ages. Study results and caveats: The recorded TCR beta diversity per million T cells decreased in a roughly linear manner with age. Relative to aged donors, long-lived donors carried more naive CD4+ cells and displayed higher diversity.

This CDR3 comprises 17 residues. Germline CDR1 SNHLY, CDR2 FYNNEI. With respect to this clonotype: No antigen is known for it. The germline gene is not matched at one end of the junction; a read error may be the cause.

Through a sample-barcoded 5' primer and a J-beta primer mix, a second PCR was run for about 7 to 12 cycles. TCRdb analysed the 5' RACE reads with MiXCR anew, one entry per CDR3 protein. The sample has around 1,000,000 distinct CDR3 sequences; more than 30% are singletons. This rearrangement joins TRBV2 to TRBJ2-6; D is perhaps TRBD1 (6 bases). The sequencing input was blood. The receptor's source is a man in his late teens or twenties in good health. DNA for the CDR3: TGTGCCAGCAGTCAACAGGGTCCTTACTCTGGGGCCAAAGTCCTGACTTTC. It codes for CASSQQGPYSGAKVLTF.